This T cell receptor (beta chain) was identified during a study of cytomegalovirus exposure and HLA in healthy donors. Study-level background: Of all 400 or so donors who were genotyped, 80% to 85% belonged to the Caucasian-associated ancestry cluster.

Study findings and constraints: Compared with the roughly 670-donor mean, an Asian-associated ancestry cluster reportedly had fewer N-insertions, according to a later analysis. The presence/absence work took it that sequencing depth was about the same across donors.

This clone has just a few counts. Its antigen is as yet unknown. The PCR ran on 60 Vbeta and 13 Jbeta primers. Profiled with immunoSEQ multiplex PCR; TCRdb holds only in-frame clones, not every one. This table has more than 75,000 clones, 70% to 85% appearing once. Material: PBMCs. The TCR originated in a man aged 35 to 55 in good health and CMV-seropositive.

CDR3 region: CASSRKDRGRGAFF. The CDR3 DNA is TGTGCCAGCAGCCGTAAGGACAGGGGGCGAGGAGCTTTCTTT. The chain employs TRBV5-6 and TRBJ1-1; 11 bases agree with TRBD1. Germline V gene sequence: CDR1 SGHDT, CDR2 YYEEEE. The CDR3 runs 14 residues. Germline trimming cut 4 bases from V and 10 bases from J; bases unmatched to any gene: 9.